This T cell receptor (beta chain) came from a study of T cell changes during pregnancy in multiple sclerosis. This CDR3 is built from 15 residues. V lost 0 bases, J lost 5 bases, and 7 bases stayed unmatched. Germline V lookup: CDR1 SGDLS, CDR2 YYNGEE. Produced via immunoSEQ multiplex PCR; TCRdb's table is partial and in-frame only. The sample contains 50,000 to 60,000 clones, about nine tenths of which appear only once. Sample: CD4+ T cells from peripheral blood mononuclear cells, taken in the first trimester of pregnancy. This clonotype was sampled from a female donor with multiple sclerosis, enrolled in a pregnancy study. This sequence joins TRBV9 and TRBJ1-2; 7 positions agree with TRBD1. As DNA, the CDR3 is TGTGCCAGCAGCGTAGATTCAGGGGGAGTATATGGCTACACCTTC. Residues: CASSVDSGGVYGYTF.